This T cell receptor (beta chain) was sequenced for a study of T cell responses to AZD1222 COVID-19 vaccine. Sequenced by immunoSEQ multiplex PCR; TCRdb stores in-frame clones only, minus some. The sample includes 150,000 to 200,000 clones, more than 85% of them seen just once. Trimming removed 3 bases at V and 5 bases at J, with 19 bases between. The CDR3 runs 15 residues. Germline CDR1 GTSNPN, CDR2 SVGIG (reference sequence). The J gene is TRBJ1-2, the V gene TRBV30; D is perhaps TRBD1 (5 bases). Sequenced here: peripheral blood, sampled on day 0 of AZD1222 vaccination. This receptor was taken from an adult in good health. CDR3 amino acids: CAWSRKEAGSYGYTF. DNA for the CDR3: TGTGCCTGGAGCCGGAAAGAGGCAGGGTCATATGGCTACACCTTC. The full variable domain, with the rest looked up from reference TRBV30 and TRBJ1-2, is SQTIHQWPATLVQPVGSPLSLECTVEGTSNPNLYWYRQAAGRGLQLLFYSVGIGQISSEVPQNLSASRPQDRQFILSSKKLLLSDSGFYLCAWSRKEAGSYGYTFGSGTRLTVV.